This TCR beta chain emerged from a study of blood T cell repertoires in COVID-19. As handled by the study authors: Amplification of reference gene primers provided the estimated nucleated cell counts. TCRdb's table, derived via immunoSEQ multiplex PCR, lists solely in-frame clones and lacks some. D and trimming come from the DNA, and the V and J calls and clone size come from that table. The sample consists of over 200,000 clones, roughly 87% of them appearing once. This CDR3 has 17 amino acids. J gave up 4 bases and V 0 bases, and 10 bases lay outside the gene matches. Germline V gene data show CDR1 as SNHLY and CDR2 as FYNNEI.

The rearrangement links TRBV2 to TRBJ1-2; 8 bases fit TRBD1. The sample consisted of peripheral blood. The receptor comes from a middle-aged man with active or convalescent COVID-19. CDR3 loop: CASSEAPAAGGGYGYTF. The DNA of the CDR3 is TGTGCCAGCAGTGAAGCGCCTGCGGCAGGGGGCGGCTATGGCTACACCTTC.